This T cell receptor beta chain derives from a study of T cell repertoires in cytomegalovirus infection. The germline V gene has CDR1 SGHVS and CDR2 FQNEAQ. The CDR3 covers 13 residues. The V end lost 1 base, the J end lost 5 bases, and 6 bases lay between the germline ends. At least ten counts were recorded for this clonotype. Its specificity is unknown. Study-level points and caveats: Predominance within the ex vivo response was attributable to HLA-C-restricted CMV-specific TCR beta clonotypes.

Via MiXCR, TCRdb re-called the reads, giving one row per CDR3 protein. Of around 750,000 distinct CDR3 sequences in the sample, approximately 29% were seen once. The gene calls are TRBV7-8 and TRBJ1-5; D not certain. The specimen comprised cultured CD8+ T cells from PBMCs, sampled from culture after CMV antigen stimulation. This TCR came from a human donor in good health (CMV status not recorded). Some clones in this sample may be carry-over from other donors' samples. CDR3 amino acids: CASSLDRDQPQHF. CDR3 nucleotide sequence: TGTGCCAGCAGCTTAGATCGGGATCAGCCCCAGCATTTT.